The clone carrying this T cell receptor (beta chain) was found a few times. What it binds is not known. The data derive from a study of response to subunit inactivated influenza vaccine. Findings and caveats of the study: Authors suggested each seasonal flu vaccination may recruit only limited numbers of new T cells.

The CDR3 extends over 13 amino acids. CDR1 is DFQATT and CDR2 is SNEGSKA in the germline V gene (reference sequence). V was clipped by 2 bases and J by 4 bases; unmatched bases: 4. TCRdb independently ran MiXCR on the RT-PCR reads; one entry per CDR3 protein. The data show about 530,000 distinct CDR3 sequences, approximately 13% seen once. The receptor was derived from a man aged 50-60 years who received an inactivated influenza vaccine. Specimen: PBMCs from blood, collected 40 to 50 days after vaccination. The rearrangement uses TRBV20-1 and TRBJ2-7; 8 nucleotides line up with TRBD1. This chain's CDR3 is CSARQGARYEQYF. The CDR3 bases are TGCAGTGCTAGACAGGGGGCGCGATACGAGCAGTACTTC.